This entry lists 20 T cell receptor beta chains sequenced from one sample in a study of blood T cell repertoires in COVID-19. The repertoire was sequenced with immunoSEQ multiplex PCR; TCRdb's copy has only in-frame clones and lacks some. The sample records tens of thousands of clones, about 74% being singletons. The sequenced material came from peripheral blood. These receptor sequences come from a man in his 70s with COVID-19, enrolled during active disease.

This clone was counted between two and nine times. J is TRBJ1-1 and V is TRBV19, with D perhaps TRBD1 (6 bases). Germline loops: CDR1 LNHDA, CDR2 SQIVND (reference sequence). Between the trimmed V and J ends, which lost 5 bases and 5 bases, there was a span of 18 bases. The CDR3 is made up of 15 amino acids. The CDR3 coding sequence is TGTGCCAGTAGTTCCAGAGAGGGGGTAGCTACTGAAGCTTTCTTT. It is translated as CASSSREGVATEAFF.

The CDR3 DNA follows: TGTGCCAGCAGTTGGACTCCCTCCAAATACAATGAGCAGTTCTTC. Translating gives CASSWTPSKYNEQFF. V usage is TRBV6-5 and J usage is TRBJ2-1; a weak D match, TRBD2 (5 bases). The CDR3 covers 15 residues. Germline CDR1 reads MNHEY; CDR2 reads SVGAGI. Trimming left V 4 bases short and J 4 bases short, with 14 bases between.

The rearrangement links TRBV6-5 to TRBJ1-1; 8 positions match TRBD1. Trimming cost V 5 bases and J 3 bases; bases outside gene matches: 2. The CDR3 totals 13 residues. Per the germline V gene, CDR1 is MNHEY and CDR2 is SVGAGI. CDR3 residues: CASSLTGDTEAFF. CDR3 DNA sequence: TGTGCCAGCAGTCTGACAGGGGACACTGAAGCTTTCTTT.

The chain carries TRBV29-1 and TRBJ1-1, with D perhaps TRBD1 (6 bases). Per germline, CDR1 SQVTM and CDR2 ANQGSEA. The CDR3 has 15 amino acids. With 3 bases removed from V and 4 bases from J, the gap between germline ends came to 18 bases. CDR3 nucleotides: TGCAGCGTTGACCCCGGCGCGGGGGCGGGCACTGAAGCTTTCTTT. Translation: CSVDPGAGAGTEAFF.

The V call is TRBV7-2, the J call TRBJ1-5; 8 nucleotides match TRBD1. The CDR3 runs 15 residues. Trimming cost V 5 bases and J 2 bases; bases outside gene matches: 5. Germline lookup yields CDR1 SGHTA and CDR2 FQGNSA. The CDR3 is CASSADRAGNQPQHF. The CDR3 bases are TGTGCCAGCAGCGCGGACAGGGCAGGCAATCAGCCCCAGCATTTT. Full variable domain (remainder filled in from reference TRBV7-2 and TRBJ1-5): GAGVSQSPSNKVTEKGKDVELRCDPISGHTALYWYRQSLGQGLEFLIYFQGNSAPDKSGLPSDRFSAERTGGSVSTLTIQRTQQEDSAVYLCASSADRAGNQPQHFGDGTRLSIL.

The V call is TRBV5-1, the J call TRBJ2-1; the D gene is possibly TRBD2 (6 bases). CDR3 length equals 14 residues. The germline gives CDR1 SGHRS, CDR2 YFSETQ. With 2 bases removed from V and 7 bases from J, the gap between germline ends came to 13 bases. CDR3 sequence: CASSFPGDANEQFF. In DNA, the CDR3 is TGCGCCAGCAGCTTCCCGGGAGACGCGAATGAGCAGTTCTTC.

The rearrangement joins TRBV7-2 to TRBJ2-7; TRBD1 aligns across 9 bases. This CDR3 comprises 15 residues. Germline CDR1 reads SGHTA; CDR2 reads FQGNSA. Losses at the gene ends were 7 bases for V and 3 bases for J; bases not matched to a gene: 10. The CDR3 here is CASKLDRGENYEQYF. CDR3 bases: TGTGCCAGCAAACTTGACAGGGGGGAAAACTACGAGCAGTACTTC.

The chain recombines TRBV5-1 with TRBJ1-1, with a tentative D call TRBD1 (5 bases). Trimming took off 4 bases at V and 4 bases at J, with 14 bases between the two ends. The germline V gene has CDR1 SGHRS and CDR2 YFSETQ. This CDR3 is 14 amino acids long. CDR3 bases: TGCGCCAGCAGCCCTGGGACGGAGGGCACTGAAGCTTTCTTT. This gives the protein CASSPGTEGTEAFF.

In this sample, this clone turned up a few times. Within the sample, other DNA sequences also encode this same CDR3. V gene TRBV3-1 (or the pseudogene TRBV3-2) combines with J gene TRBJ1-4; D is unresolved. Germline V CDR1 and CDR2: LGHDT, YNNKEL (reference sequence). V lost 0 bases to trimming and J lost 7 bases, with 9 bases between them. The CDR3 has 14 residues. The CDR3 coding sequence is TGTGCCAGCAGCCAAGATCTGCGAGGTGAAAAACTGTTTTTT. Translating it yields CASSQDLRGEKLFF.

This chain joins TRBV5-4 and TRBJ2-3, with TRBD2 matching 12 bases. Unmatched junction bases numbered 11, after V lost 4 bases and J lost 5 bases. The CDR3 runs to 17 residues. The germline CDR1 and CDR2 sequences are SGHNT and YYREEE (reference sequence). CDR3 amino acids: CASSGAPSGRAKDTQYF. DNA for the CDR3: TGTGCCAGCAGCGGGGCGCCTAGCGGGAGGGCTAAAGATACGCAGTATTTT.

This clone has only a few counts. For the CDR3, the DNA is TGTGCCAGCAGCTTAGCAAGACTCTCCTACGAGCAGTACTTC. It translates to CASSLARLSYEQYF. V usage is TRBV7-2 and J usage is TRBJ2-7, with no clear D. The CDR3 has 14 residues. Germline values: CDR1 SGHTA, CDR2 FQGNSA. V gave up 0 bases and J gave up 0 bases, with 6 bases separating them.

The rearrangement uses TRBV2 and TRBJ1-5, with D possibly matching TRBD1 (6 bases). Trimming pared 5 bases from V and 4 bases from J, leaving 15 bases between. This CDR3 comprises 15 residues. Germline V gene sequence: CDR1 SNHLY, CDR2 FYNNEI. The CDR3 is CASSWGTSGNQPQHF. The DNA for the CDR3 is TGTGCCAGCAGTTGGGGGACAAGTGGGAATCAGCCCCAGCATTTT.

This clone was counted between two and nine times. The chain joins TRBV4-1 to TRBJ1-4; 7 bases are shared with TRBD1. The CDR3 covers 15 residues. V shed 1 base and J 5 bases; nucleotides not matched to a gene: 4. Looked up from germline, CDR1 is MGHRA and CDR2 is YSYEKL. The CDR3 region is CASSQGQGGNEKLFF. The CDR3 DNA reads TGCGCCAGCAGCCAAGGACAGGGTGGAAATGAAAAACTGTTTTTT.

The chain carries TRBV7-2 and TRBJ1-5; no reliable D call. The length of the CDR3 is 14 residues. CDR1 is SGHTA and CDR2 is FQGNSA in the germline V gene. V lost 3 bases and J lost 1, with 7 bases in between. The CDR3 region is CASSLEISNQPQHF. The CDR3 DNA reads as TGTGCCAGCAGCTTGGAGATCAGCAATCAGCCCCAGCATTTT.

The chain employs TRBV12-3 or TRBV12-4 and TRBJ2-7; D is possibly TRBD2 (6 bases). V dropped 3 bases and J dropped 4 bases, with 7 bases sitting between them. This CDR3 spans 12 amino acids. CDR3 nucleotide sequence: TGTGCCAGCAGTTTCCGGGGGTACGAGCAGTACTTC. This sequence encodes CASSFRGYEQYF.

In its sample, this clone was seen once. This rearrangement joins TRBV19 to TRBJ2-7; D is undetermined. The germline V and J ends were trimmed by 7 bases and 0 bases, with 7 bases remaining between them. Looked up from germline, CDR1 is LNHDA and CDR2 is SQIVND (reference sequence). The CDR3 consists of 12 residues. CDR3 coding DNA: TGTGCCAGTATCTCTCCCTCCTACGAGCAGTACTTC. Translated, it gives CASISPSYEQYF.

The chain recombines TRBV7-2 with TRBJ2-7; TRBD2 is a possible D gene (5 bases). This CDR3 spans 14 amino acids. Trimming left V 6 bases short and J 2 bases short, with 14 bases between. Per germline, CDR1 SGHTA and CDR2 FQGNSA. CDR3 protein: CASRAGLAAYEQYF. CDR3 bases: TGTGCCAGCAGGGCTGGACTCGCCGCCTACGAGCAGTACTTC.

V and J are TRBV10-3 and TRBJ1-6, with D possibly matching TRBD1 (6 bases). V shed 5 bases and J shed 3 bases, with 14 bases lying between them. Looked up from germline, CDR1 is ENHRY and CDR2 is SYGVKD. The CDR3 spans 16 residues. DNA for the CDR3: TGTGCCATCAGTCAGACAGGCCTACTCTATAATTCACCCCTCCACTTT. It encodes CAISQTGLLYNSPLHF.

The chain has TRBV15 and TRBJ1-1, with D unresolved. The V and J ends lost 0 bases and 0 bases respectively, with 5 bases between them. The V gene's germline CDR1 is LNHNV and CDR2 YYDKDF (reference sequence). There are 14 residues in the CDR3. The CDR3 sequence: CATSRDYVNTEAFF. The DNA of the CDR3 is TGTGCCACCAGCAGAGATTATGTGAACACTGAAGCTTTCTTT. Full variable domain (remainder filled in from reference TRBV15 and TRBJ1-1): DAMVIQNPRYQVTQFGKPVTLSCSQTLNHNVMYWYQQKSSQAPKLLFHYYDKDFNNEADTPDNFQSRRPNTSFCFLDIRSPGLGDTAMYLCATSRDYVNTEAFFGQGTRLTVV.

This clone was counted only a few times. The chain is built from TRBV28 and TRBJ2-1; TRBD2 matches at 11 bases. Germline V gene sequence: CDR1 MDHEN, CDR2 SYDVKM. With V trimmed by 5 bases and J by 4 bases, 7 bases remained unmatched. This CDR3 region has 16 residues. Here the CDR3 DNA reads TGTGCCAGCAGTCCCCGAGGGACTAGCGGTTACAATGAGCAGTTCTTC. Protein sequence: CASSPRGTSGYNEQFF.